The following is a TCR beta chain sequence with its context. Survey-level immunoSEQ sequencing profiled the TCR beta repertoire. The assay was immunoSEQ multiplex PCR, and TCRdb's table has in-frame clones only and misses some. The sample carries 45,000 to 60,000 clones, about 92% recorded once. Sequences were obtained from PBMCs. This clonotype was obtained from a man in his forties with rheumatoid arthritis.

The CDR3 spells CASSFPGTDTQYF. CDR3 DNA sequence: TGTGCCAGCAGTTTCCCAGGGACAGATACGCAGTATTTT. The rearrangement joins TRBV27 to TRBJ2-3, with D possibly TRBD1 on 5 matching bases. This CDR3 has 13 residues. Germline V gives CDR1 MNHEY, CDR2 SMNVEV (reference sequence). Trimming stripped 3 bases from V and 3 bases from J, with 7 bases between.